This TCR beta chain is from a study of T cell responses to AZD1222 COVID-19 vaccine. Study-level points and caveats: Following two doses of AZD1222, Spike-specific TCR breadth and depth rose. Baseline serology detected seropositivity in only five to seven AZD1222 recipients.

Losses at the gene ends were 3 bases for V and 3 bases for J; bases not matched to a gene: 6. This CDR3 region has 16 residues. Per germline, CDR1 LGHDT and CDR2 YNNKEL (reference sequence). Assay: immunoSEQ multiplex PCR; the TCRdb copy retains only in-frame clones and omits some. This sample has 160,000 or so clones, with approximately 91% found just once. Turning to this clone: The antigen remains unidentified.

The V call is TRBV3-1 (or the pseudogene TRBV3-2), the J call TRBJ2-3, with TRBD2 matching over 10 bases. This receptor was taken from an adult who had recovered from COVID-19. The sample consisted of peripheral blood, taken after recovery from COVID-19. CDR3 in amino acids: CASSQLAGVGTDTQYF. The CDR3 DNA is TGTGCCAGCAGCCAGCTAGCGGGGGTAGGGACAGATACGCAGTATTTT.